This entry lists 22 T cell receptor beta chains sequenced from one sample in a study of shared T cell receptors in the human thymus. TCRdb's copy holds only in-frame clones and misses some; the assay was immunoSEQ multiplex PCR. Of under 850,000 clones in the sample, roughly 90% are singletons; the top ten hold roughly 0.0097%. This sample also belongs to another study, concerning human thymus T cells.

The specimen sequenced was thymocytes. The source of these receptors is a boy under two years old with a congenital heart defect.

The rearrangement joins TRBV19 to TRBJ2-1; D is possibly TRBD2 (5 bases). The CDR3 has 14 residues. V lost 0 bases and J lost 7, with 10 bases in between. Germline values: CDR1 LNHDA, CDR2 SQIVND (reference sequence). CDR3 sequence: CASSIDRTGNEQFF. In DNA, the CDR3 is TGTGCCAGTAGTATAGATCGGACGGGGAATGAGCAGTTCTTC.

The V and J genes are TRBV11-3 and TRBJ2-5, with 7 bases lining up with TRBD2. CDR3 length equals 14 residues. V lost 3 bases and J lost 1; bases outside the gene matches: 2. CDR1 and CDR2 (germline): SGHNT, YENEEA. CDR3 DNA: TGTGCCAGCAGCTTGAGGGAGGGCCAAGAGACCCAGTACTTC. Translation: CASSLREGQETQYF.

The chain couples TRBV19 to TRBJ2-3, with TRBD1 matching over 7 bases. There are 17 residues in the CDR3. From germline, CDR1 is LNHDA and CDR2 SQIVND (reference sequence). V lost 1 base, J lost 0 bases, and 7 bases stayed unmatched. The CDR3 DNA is TGTGCCAGTAGTATAGGCCCCACAGGGGCCAGCACAGATACGCAGTATTTT. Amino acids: CASSIGPTGASTDTQYF.

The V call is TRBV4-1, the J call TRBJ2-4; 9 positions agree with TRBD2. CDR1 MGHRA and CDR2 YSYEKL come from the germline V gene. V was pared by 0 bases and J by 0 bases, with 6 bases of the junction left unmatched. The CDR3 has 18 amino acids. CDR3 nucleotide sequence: TGCGCCAGCAGCCAAGATTGGGTAGCGGGAGTAGCCAAAAACATTCAGTACTTC. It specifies CASSQDWVAGVAKNIQYF.

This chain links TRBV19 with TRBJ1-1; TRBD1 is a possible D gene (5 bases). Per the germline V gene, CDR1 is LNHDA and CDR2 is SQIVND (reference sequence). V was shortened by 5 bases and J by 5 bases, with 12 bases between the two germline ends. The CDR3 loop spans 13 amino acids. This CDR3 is CASSLKGYTEAFF. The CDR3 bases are TGTGCCAGTAGTCTTAAGGGGTATACTGAAGCTTTCTTT. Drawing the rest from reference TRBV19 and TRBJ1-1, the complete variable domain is DGGITQSPKYLFRKEGQNVTLSCEQNLNHDAMYWYRQDPGQGLRLIYYSQIVNDFQKGDIAEGYSVSREKKESFPLTVTSAQKNPTAFYLCASSLKGYTEAFFGQGTRLTVV.

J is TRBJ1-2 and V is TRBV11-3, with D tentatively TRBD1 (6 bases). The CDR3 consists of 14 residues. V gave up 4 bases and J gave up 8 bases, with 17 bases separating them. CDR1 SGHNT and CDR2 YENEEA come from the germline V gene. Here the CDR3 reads CASSSGTPAGGYTF. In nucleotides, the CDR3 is TGTGCCAGCAGCTCCGGGACACCGGCTGGGGGCTACACCTTC.

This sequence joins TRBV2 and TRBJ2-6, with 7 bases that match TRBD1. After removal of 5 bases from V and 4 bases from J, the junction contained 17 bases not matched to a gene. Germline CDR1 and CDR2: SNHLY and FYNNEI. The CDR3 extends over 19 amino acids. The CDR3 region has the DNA TGTGCCAGCAGTCCCCTCCCGGGACAGAGGGGCTCAGGGGCCAACGTCCTGACTTTC. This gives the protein CASSPLPGQRGSGANVLTF.

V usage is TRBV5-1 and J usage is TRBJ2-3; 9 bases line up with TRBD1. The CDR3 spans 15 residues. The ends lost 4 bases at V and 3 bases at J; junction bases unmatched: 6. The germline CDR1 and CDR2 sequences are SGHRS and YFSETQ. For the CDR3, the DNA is TGCGCCAGCAGCCCGGGACAGGGAAAGACAGATACGCAGTATTTT. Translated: CASSPGQGKTDTQYF.

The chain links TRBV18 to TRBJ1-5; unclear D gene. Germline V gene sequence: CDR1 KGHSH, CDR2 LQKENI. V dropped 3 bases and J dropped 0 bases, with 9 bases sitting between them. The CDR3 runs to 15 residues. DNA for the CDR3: TGTGCCAGCTCACCCTCGGTTTATAGCAATCAGCCCCAGCATTTT. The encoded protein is CASSPSVYSNQPQHF.

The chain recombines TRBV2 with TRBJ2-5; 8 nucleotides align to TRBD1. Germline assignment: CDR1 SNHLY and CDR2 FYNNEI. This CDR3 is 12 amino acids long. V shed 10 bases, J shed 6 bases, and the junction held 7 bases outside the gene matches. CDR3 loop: CATLDRGQTQYF. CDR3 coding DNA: TGTGCCACCTTAGACAGGGGCCAGACCCAGTACTTC.

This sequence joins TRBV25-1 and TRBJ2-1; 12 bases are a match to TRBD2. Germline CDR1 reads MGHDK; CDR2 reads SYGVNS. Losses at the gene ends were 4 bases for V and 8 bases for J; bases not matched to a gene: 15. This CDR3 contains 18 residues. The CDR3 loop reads CASSVRWSSGRAGYEQFF. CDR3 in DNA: TGTGCCAGCAGTGTCAGATGGTCTAGCGGGAGGGCCGGGTATGAGCAGTTCTTC.

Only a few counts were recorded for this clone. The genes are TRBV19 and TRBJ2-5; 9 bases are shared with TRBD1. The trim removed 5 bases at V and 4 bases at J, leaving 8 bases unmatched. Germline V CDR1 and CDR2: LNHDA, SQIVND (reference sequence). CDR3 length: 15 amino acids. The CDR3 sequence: CASSPGTGLGETQYF. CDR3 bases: TGTGCCAGTAGTCCCGGGACAGGGTTAGGAGAGACCCAGTACTTC.

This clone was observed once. The CDR3 region has the DNA TGTGCCAGCAGCACCCTCAGGGATTACGAGCAGTACTTC. It encodes CASSTLRDYEQYF. The chain joins TRBV9 to TRBJ2-7; the D gene is possibly TRBD1 (5 bases). Germline V gene sequence: CDR1 SGDLS, CDR2 YYNGEE. This CDR3 has 13 amino acids. The germline V and J ends were trimmed by 4 bases and 4 bases, with 12 bases remaining between them.

The CDR3 DNA reads TGTGCCAGCAGAAAAAGGACGGGAGAAGCCTACGAGCAGTACTTC. It specifies CASRKRTGEAYEQYF. The J gene is TRBJ2-7, the V gene TRBV5-6; weak D call: TRBD2 (6 bases). Trimming took 5 bases from V and 2 from J, leaving 17 bases between them. Germline CDR1 is SGHDT and CDR2 is YYEEEE. The CDR3 covers 15 residues.

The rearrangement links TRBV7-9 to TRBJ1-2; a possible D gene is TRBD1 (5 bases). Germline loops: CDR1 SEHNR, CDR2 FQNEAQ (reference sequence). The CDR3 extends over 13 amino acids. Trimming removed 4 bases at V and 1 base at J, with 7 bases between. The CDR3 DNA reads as TGTGCCAGCAGCTCCGACAGTAACTATGGCTACACCTTC. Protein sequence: CASSSDSNYGYTF.

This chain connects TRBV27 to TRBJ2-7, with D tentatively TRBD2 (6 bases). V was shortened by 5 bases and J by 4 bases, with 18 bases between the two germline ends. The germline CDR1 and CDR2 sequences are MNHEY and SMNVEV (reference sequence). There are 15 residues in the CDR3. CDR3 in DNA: TGTGCCAGCAGTCCCCCGGGGGAACCTTCATACGAGCAGTACTTC. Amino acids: CASSPPGEPSYEQYF.

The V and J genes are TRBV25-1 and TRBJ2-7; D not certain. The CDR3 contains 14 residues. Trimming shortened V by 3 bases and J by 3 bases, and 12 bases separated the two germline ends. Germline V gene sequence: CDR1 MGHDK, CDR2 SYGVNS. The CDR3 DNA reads TGTGCCAGCAGTGATCAGAGCAGGTACTACGAGCAGTACTTC. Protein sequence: CASSDQSRYYEQYF.

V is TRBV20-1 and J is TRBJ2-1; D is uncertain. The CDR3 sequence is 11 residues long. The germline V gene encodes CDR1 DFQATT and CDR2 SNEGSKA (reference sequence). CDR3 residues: CRVKSGNEQFF. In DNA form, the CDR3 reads TGCAGGGTTAAATCCGGGAATGAGCAGTTCTTC.

The DNA for the CDR3 is TGTGCCAGCAGGTCACAATCTCCTAACTATGGCTACACCTTC. Translation: CASRSQSPNYGYTF. V is TRBV5-4 and J is TRBJ1-2; D not certain. V lost 5 bases, J lost 0 bases, and 11 bases lay in between. The CDR3 runs 14 residues. Germline V CDR1 and CDR2: SGHNT, YYREEE (reference sequence).

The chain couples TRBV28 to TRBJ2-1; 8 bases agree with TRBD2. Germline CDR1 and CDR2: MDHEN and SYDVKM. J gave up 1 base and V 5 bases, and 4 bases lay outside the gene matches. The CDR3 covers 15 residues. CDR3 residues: CASSVTSGSYNEQFF. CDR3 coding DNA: TGTGCCAGCAGTGTAACTAGCGGATCCTACAATGAGCAGTTCTTC. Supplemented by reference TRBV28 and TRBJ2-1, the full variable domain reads DVKVTQSSRYLVKRTGEKVFLECVQDMDHENMFWYRQDPGLGLRLIYFSYDVKMKEKGDIPEGYSVSREKKERFSLILESASTNQTSMYLCASSVTSGSYNEQFFGPGTRLTVL.

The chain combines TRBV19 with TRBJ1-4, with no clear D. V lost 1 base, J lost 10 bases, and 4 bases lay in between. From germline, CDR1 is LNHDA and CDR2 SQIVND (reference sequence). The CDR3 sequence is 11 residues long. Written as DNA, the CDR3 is TGTGCCAGTAGTATAGCCGGAAAACTGTTTTTT. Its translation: CASSIAGKLFF.

The CDR3 loop is CASSFLSGRARVYNEQFF. CDR3 nucleotide sequence: TGCGCCAGCAGCTTTTTGAGCGGGAGGGCCCGGGTCTACAATGAGCAGTTCTTC. The J gene is TRBJ2-1, the V gene TRBV5-1, with TRBD2 matching over 10 bases. Germline trimming cut 2 bases from V and 3 bases from J; bases unmatched to any gene: 11. This CDR3 is built from 18 residues. In germline, CDR1 is SGHRS, CDR2 YFSETQ.